The subject of this entry is one T cell receptor (beta chain). Its antigen remains unidentified. The read finishes 3 residues shy of the CDR3 end, and the germline J gene is used to complete it. Thawed PBMCs were FACS-sorted into unstimulated CD4+CD25+CD127- regulatory T cells, CD4+CD25- non-regulatory cells, CD4 and CD8 cells. The record originates from a study of Tregs in tolerant kidney transplant recipients. Study-level results: The small number of patients limits these findings pending further validation. Changing PCR primers prevented nucleotide comparison between some patients' samples. Tregs expanded with activated donor B cells seemed most donor-specific.

Sequencing was performed with immunoSEQ multiplex PCR; in TCRdb, only in-frame clones are kept and a portion is missing. The sample totals tens of thousands of clones; its top ten clones hold about 0.82%. This CDR3 has 13 amino acids. Germline V gene data show CDR1 as SQVTM and CDR2 as ANQGSEA. Losses at the gene ends were 6 bases for V and 0 bases for J; bases not matched to a gene: 4. The chain combines TRBV29-1 with TRBJ1-1, with 7 bases lining up with TRBD1. The TCR originated in a human donor who received a combined kidney and bone marrow transplant. Specimen: CD4+ T cells from blood, collected before the transplant. The CDR3 sequence: CSVGTDLNTEAFF. The sequenced CDR3 bases are TGCAGCGTGGGGACAGATCTGAACACTGAA.